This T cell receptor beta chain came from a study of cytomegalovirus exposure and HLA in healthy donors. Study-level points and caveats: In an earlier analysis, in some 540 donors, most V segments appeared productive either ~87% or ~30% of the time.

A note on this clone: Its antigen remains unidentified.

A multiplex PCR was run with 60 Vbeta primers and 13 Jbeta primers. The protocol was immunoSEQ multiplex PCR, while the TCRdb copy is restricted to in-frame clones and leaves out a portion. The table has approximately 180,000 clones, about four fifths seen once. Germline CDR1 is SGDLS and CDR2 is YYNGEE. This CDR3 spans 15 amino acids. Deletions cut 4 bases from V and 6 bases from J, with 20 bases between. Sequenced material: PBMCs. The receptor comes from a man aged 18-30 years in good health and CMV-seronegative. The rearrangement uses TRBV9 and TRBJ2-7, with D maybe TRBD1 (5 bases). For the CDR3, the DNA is TGTGCCAGCAGCTCTAATGTACTTCAGGGTTCCGAGCAGTACTTC. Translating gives CASSSNVLQGSEQYF. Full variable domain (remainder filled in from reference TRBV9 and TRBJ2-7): DSGVTQTPKHLITATGQRVTLRCSPRSGDLSVYWYQQSLDQGLQFLIQYYNGEERAKGNILERFSAQQFPDLHSELNLSSLELGDSALYFCASSSNVLQGSEQYFGPGTRLTVT.